This is a list of T cell receptor beta chains from one sample in a study of blood T cells in healthy people across ages. TCRdb independently ran MiXCR on the 5' RACE reads; one entry per CDR3 protein. The repertoire holds about 570,000 distinct CDR3 sequences, approximately 25% seen once, with roughly 18% in the top ten. The specimen sequenced was blood. These receptors were collected from an older woman in good health. The CDR3 runs from the conserved cysteine through the conserved F or W. The order of the fields is V gene, J gene, CDR3 protein.

TRBV7-2	TRBJ2-2	CASSLVVTSGHTGELFF
TRBV27	TRBJ2-6	CARRDRLDSGANVLTF
TRBV4-2	TRBJ1-5	CASSTTGGENQPQHF
TRBV7-9	TRBJ2-4	CASSLFASGGFQYF
TRBV2	TRBJ2-6	CASSEGARLGANVLTF
TRBV9	TRBJ2-7	CASSGGSGYEQYF
TRBV7-3	NA	CASSFGLAEQFF
TRBV11-3	TRBJ2-5	CASSVTGGETQYF
TRBV12-3/TRBV12-4	TRBJ1-3	CASSLFTGGLNTIYF
TRBV29-1	TRBJ1-2	CSVNHGGLKLNYGYTF
TRBV6-1	TRBJ2-7	CASKQGGYSYEQYF
TRBV7-8	TRBJ1-2	CASSYPPGARGYTF
TRBV12-3/TRBV12-4	TRBJ2-4	CASSFRGVAKNIQYF
TRBV10-3	TRBJ2-1	CAISGGRGSPYNEQFF
TRBV29-1	TRBJ2-6	CSVASQGSGANVPTF